This is a list of T cell receptor beta chains from one sample in a study of T-cell memory formation after mild COVID-19. Each CDR3 protein gets one entry after TCRdb re-called the 5' RACE reads with MiXCR. This sample has around 310,000 distinct CDR3 sequences, with roughly 15% found just once. Input material: PBMCs or a T cell subset sorted from them (not recorded which). Receptors were obtained from a man aged 18 to 35 who had mild COVID-19 (a few samples of this study predate the infection). Cell type and time point are not known. Each CDR3 is given with its conserved first and last residue. A D gene is named only where the DNA matches it firmly. Not every row has a clone size; where given, it reads once, few, many or a size class.

clone_size | j_call | v_call | d_call | cdr3_length | cdr3_aa | cdr3_nt
once | TRBJ2-3 | TRBV6-2/TRBV6-3 | - | 15 | CASSPGTLKTDTQYF | TGTGCCAGCAGCCCCGGGACTTTGAAGACAGATACGCAGTATTTT
many | TRBJ2-7 | TRBV30 | - | 14 | CAWSSNAIAYEQYF | TGTGCCTGGAGTTCAAACGCCATCGCCTACGAGCAGTACTTC
- | TRBJ1-2 | TRBV23-1 | - | 11 | CASSQGPGYTF | TGCGCCAGCAGTCAGGGCCCTGGCTACACCTTC
- | TRBJ1-1 | TRBV7-2 | - | 14 | CASSSLGGSTEAFF | TGTGCCAGCAGCTCCTTGGGGGGGAGCACTGAAGCTTTCTTT
- | TRBJ1-6 | TRBV28 | - | 15 | CASSSAGSYNSPLHF | TGTGCCAGCAGTTCGGCAGGGTCCTATAATTCACCCCTCCACTTT
- | TRBJ2-5 | TRBV20-1 | - | 17 | CSARDARGGGGQETQYF | TGCAGTGCTAGAGACGCGAGGGGGGGAGGCGGCCAAGAGACCCAGTACTTC
- | TRBJ1-4 | TRBV7-2 | TRBD1 | 16 | CASSLQSHRGGEKLFF | TGTGCCAGCAGCTTACAGAGCCACAGGGGGGGTGAAAAACTGTTTTTT
- | TRBJ2-7 | TRBV6-5 | - | 14 | CASSYSPGTYEQYF | TGTGCCAGCAGTTACTCCCCAGGGACCTACGAGCAGTACTTC
- | TRBJ1-5 | TRBV6-6 | - | 12 | CASSTDRQPQHF | TGTGCCAGCAGTACCGACCGTCAGCCCCAGCATTTT
- | TRBJ1-6 | TRBV3-1 | - | 15 | CASSQDYPGNSPLHF | TGTGCCAGCAGCCAAGACTATCCGGGAAATTCACCCCTCCACTTT
- | TRBJ2-1 | TRBV25-1 | - | 10 | CATAYNEQFF | TGTGCCACGGCGTACAATGAGCAGTTCTTC
many | TRBJ2-2 | TRBV20-1 | - | 14 | CSARRRSGTGELFF | TGCAGTGCTAGGCGGCGGTCCGGCACCGGGGAGCTGTTTTTT
- | TRBJ1-1 | TRBV4-2 | - | 15 | CASSRAGTGNTEAFF | TGTGCCAGCAGCCGAGCCGGGACTGGGAACACTGAAGCTTTCTTT
- | TRBJ2-5 | TRBV5-4 | TRBD1 | 18 | CASSLPPGQGREKETQYF | TGTGCCAGCAGCTTGCCCCCGGGACAGGGACGGGAGAAAGAGACCCAGTACTTC